Only a few counts were recorded for the clone carrying this TCR beta chain. The sample belongs to a study of T cell repertoires in cytomegalovirus infection. Study overall: Signatures in public TCR beta sequences pointed to both CMV infection and matching HLA type.

The CDR3 length is 17 residues. V lost 6 bases and J 1 base, leaving 19 bases between the germline ends. Germline CDR1 and CDR2: ENHRY and SYGVKD. TCRdb passed the reads through MiXCR, listing each CDR3 protein once. The table lists under 800,000 distinct CDR3 sequences, less than 25% of them singletons, with 8% in the top ten. The sequenced sample was CD8+ T cells from PBMCs. This receptor was obtained from a human donor in good health (CMV status not recorded). Some clones in this sample may be carry-over from other donors' samples. The rearrangement joins TRBV10-3 to TRBJ2-1; a possible D gene is TRBD2 (7 bases). This chain's CDR3 is CAIRDLGGGASYNEQFF. CDR3 sequence (DNA): TGTGCCATCAGGGATTTAGGAGGGGGGGCTTCCTACAATGAGCAGTTCTTC.